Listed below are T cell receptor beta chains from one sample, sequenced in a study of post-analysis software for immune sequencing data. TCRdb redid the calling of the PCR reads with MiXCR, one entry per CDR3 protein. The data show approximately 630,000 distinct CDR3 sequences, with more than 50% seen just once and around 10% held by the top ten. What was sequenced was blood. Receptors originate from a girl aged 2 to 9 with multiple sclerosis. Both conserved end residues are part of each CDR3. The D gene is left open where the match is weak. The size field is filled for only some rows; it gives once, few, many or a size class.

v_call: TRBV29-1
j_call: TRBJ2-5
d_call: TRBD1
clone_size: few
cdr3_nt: TGCAGCGTTGCCCCCGGACAGGGGGGACAAGAGACCCAGTACTTC
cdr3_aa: CSVAPGQGGQETQYF

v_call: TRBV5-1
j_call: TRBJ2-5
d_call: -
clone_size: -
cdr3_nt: TGCGCCAGCAGCCCGAGCTGGGGGGAGACCCAGTACTTC
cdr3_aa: CASSPSWGETQYF

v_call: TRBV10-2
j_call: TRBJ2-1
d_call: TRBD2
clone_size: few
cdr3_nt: TGCGCCAGCAGCTCCAGCGGGGGGGCCCTCAATGAGCAGTTCTTC
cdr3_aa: CASSSSGGALNEQFF

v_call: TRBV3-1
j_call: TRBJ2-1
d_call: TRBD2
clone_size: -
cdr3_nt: TGTGCCAGCAGCCAGTTCTCGAGCGGGAGCTCCTACAATGAGCAGTTCTTC
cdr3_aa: CASSQFSSGSSYNEQFF

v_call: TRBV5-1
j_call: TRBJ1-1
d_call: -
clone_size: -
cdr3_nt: TGCGCCAGCAGCCCCTTAGCAAACATGAACACTGAAGCTTTCTTT
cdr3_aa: CASSPLANMNTEAFF

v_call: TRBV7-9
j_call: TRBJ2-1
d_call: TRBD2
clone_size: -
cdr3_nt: TGTGCCAGCAGCTTTAGCGGGAGTAATGAGCAGTTCTTC
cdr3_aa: CASSFSGSNEQFF

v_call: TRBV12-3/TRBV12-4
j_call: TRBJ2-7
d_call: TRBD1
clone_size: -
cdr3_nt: TGTGCCAGCCGTTCCACACGGGGGACAGGGTTCTCCTACGAGCAGTACTTC
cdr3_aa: CASRSTRGTGFSYEQYF

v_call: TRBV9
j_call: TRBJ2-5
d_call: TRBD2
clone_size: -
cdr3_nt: TGTGCCAGCAGCGTAGCTATAAGCGGGGGATACCAAGAGACCCAGTACTTC
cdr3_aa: CASSVAISGGYQETQYF

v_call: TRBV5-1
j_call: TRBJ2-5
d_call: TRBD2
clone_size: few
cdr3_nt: TGCGCCAGCAGCCACCGAGCGGGAGTGCGGGAGACCCAGTACTTC
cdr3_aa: CASSHRAGVRETQYF

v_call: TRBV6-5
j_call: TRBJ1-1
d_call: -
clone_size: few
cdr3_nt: TGTGCCAGCAGTTACTCGAATAGTCTACAGACTGAAGCTTTCTTT
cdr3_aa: CASSYSNSLQTEAFF

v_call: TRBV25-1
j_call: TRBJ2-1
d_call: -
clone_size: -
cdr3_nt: TGTGCCAGCAGACCAACTTCAAAGGGGGGGGAGGATATTGAGCAGTTCTTC
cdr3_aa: CASRPTSKGGEDIEQFF

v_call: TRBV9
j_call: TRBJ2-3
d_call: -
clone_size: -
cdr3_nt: TGTGCCAGCAGCGGAGACGGCACTGGGGATACGCAGTATTTT
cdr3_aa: CASSGDGTGDTQYF

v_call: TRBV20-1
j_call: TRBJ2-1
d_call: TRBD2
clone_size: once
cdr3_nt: TGCAGTGCTTTTGCGGGAGTATACAATGAGCAGTTCTTC
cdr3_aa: CSAFAGVYNEQFF

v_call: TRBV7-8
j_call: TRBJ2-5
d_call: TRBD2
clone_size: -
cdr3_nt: TGTGCCAGCAGCTTCGAACTAGCGGGGGGGCTGATGACCCAGTACTTC
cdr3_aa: CASSFELAGGLMTQYF

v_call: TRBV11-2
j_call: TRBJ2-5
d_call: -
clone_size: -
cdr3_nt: TGTGCCAGCAGCTTCGCGCCCTGGGTCAAGGAAGAGACCCAGTACTTC
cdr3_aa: CASSFAPWVKEETQYF

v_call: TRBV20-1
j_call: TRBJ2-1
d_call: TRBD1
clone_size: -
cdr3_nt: TGCAGTGCTAGAGATGGGGAACAGGGGTTGAATGAGCAGTTCTTC
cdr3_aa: CSARDGEQGLNEQFF

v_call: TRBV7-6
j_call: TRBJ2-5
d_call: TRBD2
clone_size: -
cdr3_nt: TGTGCCAGCAGCTTCATCCTAGCGGGGGAAGAGACCCAGTACTTC
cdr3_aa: CASSFILAGEETQYF

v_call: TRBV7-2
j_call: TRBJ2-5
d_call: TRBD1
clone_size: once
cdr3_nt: TGTGCCAGCAGCCTCGGACAGGTGCGAGAGACCCAGTACTTC
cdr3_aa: CASSLGQVRETQYF

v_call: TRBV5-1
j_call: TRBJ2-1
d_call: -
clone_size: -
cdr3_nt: TGCGCCAGCAGTTTCTCCATCTCGGATTCCGGCTCCGGCAATGAGCAGTTCTTC
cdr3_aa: CASSFSISDSGSGNEQFF

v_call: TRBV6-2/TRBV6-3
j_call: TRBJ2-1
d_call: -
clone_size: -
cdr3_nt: TGTGCCAGCAGTCCACAGGGAGTTTTTTCCTACAATGAGCAGTTCTTC
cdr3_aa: CASSPQGVFSYNEQFF

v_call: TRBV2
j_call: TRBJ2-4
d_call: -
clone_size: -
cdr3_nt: TGTGCCAGCTTGACCCGAAACATTCAGTACTTC
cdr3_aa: CASLTRNIQYF

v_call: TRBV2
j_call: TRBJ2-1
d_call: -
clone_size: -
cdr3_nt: TGTGCCAGCCGTGGGCTGTACAATGAGCAGTTCTTC
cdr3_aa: CASRGLYNEQFF

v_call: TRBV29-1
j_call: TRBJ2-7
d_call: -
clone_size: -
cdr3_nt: TGCAGCGTGGGGTCGGACAGTTACGAGCAGTACTTC
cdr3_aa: CSVGSDSYEQYF

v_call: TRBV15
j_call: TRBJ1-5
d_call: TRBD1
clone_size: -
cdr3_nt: TGTGCCACCAGCAGCCGGGACAGGGCGATCGATCAGCCCCAGCATTTT
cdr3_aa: CATSSRDRAIDQPQHF

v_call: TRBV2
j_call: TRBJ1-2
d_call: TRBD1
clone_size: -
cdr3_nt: TGTGCCAGCAGCCTCATACAGGGGGCATCCGAAGGCTACACCTTC
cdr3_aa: CASSLIQGASEGYTF

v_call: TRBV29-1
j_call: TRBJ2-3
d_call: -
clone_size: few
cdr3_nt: TGCAGCGTTGTGTTCCCTGAAACAGATACGCAGTATTTT
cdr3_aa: CSVVFPETDTQYF

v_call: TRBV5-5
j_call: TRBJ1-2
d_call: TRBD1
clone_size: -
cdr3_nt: TGTGCCAGCAGCTTCTCCGGGGGACAGGGAAGCGATGGCTACACCTTC
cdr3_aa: CASSFSGGQGSDGYTF

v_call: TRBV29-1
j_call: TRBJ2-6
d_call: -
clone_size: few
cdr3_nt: TGCAGCGTTGAATTGTTGGACAGCGGCTACTCTGGGGCCAACGTCCTGACTTTC
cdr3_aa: CSVELLDSGYSGANVLTF

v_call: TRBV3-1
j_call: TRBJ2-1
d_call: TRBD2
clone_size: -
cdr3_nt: TGTGCCAGCAGCACAAACATGCTAGCGGGACCTTACAATGAGCAGTTCTTC
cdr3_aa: CASSTNMLAGPYNEQFF

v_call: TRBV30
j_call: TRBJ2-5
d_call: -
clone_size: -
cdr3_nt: TGTGCCTGGAGTCAGGGAGGCGGGCCTCGAGAGACCCAGTACTTC
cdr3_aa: CAWSQGGGPRETQYF

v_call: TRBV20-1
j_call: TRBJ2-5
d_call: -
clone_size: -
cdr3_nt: TGCAGTGCTAGAGATAAGGGGGGCAGGCAAGAGACCCAGTACTTC
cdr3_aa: CSARDKGGRQETQYF

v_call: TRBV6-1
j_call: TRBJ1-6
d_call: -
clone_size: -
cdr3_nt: TGTGCCAGCAGCGGAGCGTCGGTGAGAGGCTCACCCCTCCACTTT
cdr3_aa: CASSGASVRGSPLHF

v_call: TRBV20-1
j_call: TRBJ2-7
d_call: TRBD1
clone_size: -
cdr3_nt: TGCAGTGCTAGAGACCAGAGTGGACAGGGGGAGTGGTACGAGCAGTACTTC
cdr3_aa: CSARDQSGQGEWYEQYF

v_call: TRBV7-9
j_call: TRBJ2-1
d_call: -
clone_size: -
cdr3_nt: TGTGCCAGCATCCGAGGGGGGAGAACGGGAGGAATAGTCAATGAGCAGTTCTTC
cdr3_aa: CASIRGGRTGGIVNEQFF

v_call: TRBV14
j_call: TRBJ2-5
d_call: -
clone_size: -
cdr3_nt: TGTGCCAGCAGCCAAGGGAGAGGTCCGAAAACGGAGACCCAGTACTTC
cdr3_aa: CASSQGRGPKTETQYF

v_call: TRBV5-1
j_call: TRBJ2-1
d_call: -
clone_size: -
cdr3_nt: TGCGCCAGCAGCTACCTGACTAGTCTAAATGAGCAGTTCTTC
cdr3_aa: CASSYLTSLNEQFF

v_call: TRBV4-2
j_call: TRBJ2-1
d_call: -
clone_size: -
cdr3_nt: TGTGCCAGCAGCCAAGATCCAGTGAGTGAGCAGTTCTTC
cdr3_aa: CASSQDPVSEQFF

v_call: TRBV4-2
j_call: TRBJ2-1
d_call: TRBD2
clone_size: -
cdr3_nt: TGTGCCAGCAGCCTTTCCGGGACTAGCGGGCAGTACAATGAGCAGTTCTTC
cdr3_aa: CASSLSGTSGQYNEQFF

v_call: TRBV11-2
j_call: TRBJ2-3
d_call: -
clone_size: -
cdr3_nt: TGTGCCAGCAGCTTAATATCGGCCCGCACAGATACGCAGTATTTT
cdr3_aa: CASSLISARTDTQYF

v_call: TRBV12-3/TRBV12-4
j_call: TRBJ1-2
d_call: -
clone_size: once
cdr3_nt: TGTGCCAGCAGTTTTCGTGCGGGTGGCTACACCTTC
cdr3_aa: CASSFRAGGYTF

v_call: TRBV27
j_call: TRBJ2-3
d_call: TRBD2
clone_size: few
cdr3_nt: TGTGCCAGCAGGGGACGGACTAGCCATACGCAGTATTTT
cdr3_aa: CASRGRTSHTQYF

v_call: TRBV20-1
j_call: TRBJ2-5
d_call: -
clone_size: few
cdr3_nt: TGCAGCGCCCGTGGGGGTGCCGAGACCCAGTACTTC
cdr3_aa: CSARGGAETQYF

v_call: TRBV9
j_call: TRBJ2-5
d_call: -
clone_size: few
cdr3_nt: TGTGCCAGCAGCGCGGGGGCAGGGGCCATCCAAGAGACCCAGTACTTC
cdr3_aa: CASSAGAGAIQETQYF

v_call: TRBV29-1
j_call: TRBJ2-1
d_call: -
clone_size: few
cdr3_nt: TGCAGCGTTGATCTGGGTGGAACCCAGCAGTTCTTC
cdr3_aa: CSVDLGGTQQFF

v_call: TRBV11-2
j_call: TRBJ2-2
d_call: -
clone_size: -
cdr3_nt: TGTGCCAGCAGCCTCTTCATTTCCGGGCCAAGGGGCACCGGGGAGCTGTTTTTT
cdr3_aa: CASSLFISGPRGTGELFF

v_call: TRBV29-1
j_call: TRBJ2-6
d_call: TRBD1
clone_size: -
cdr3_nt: TGCAGCGTCAGCCGGGACAGGGATAGCTCTGGGGCCAACGTCCTGACTTTC
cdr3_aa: CSVSRDRDSSGANVLTF

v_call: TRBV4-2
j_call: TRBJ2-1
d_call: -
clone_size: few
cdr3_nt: TGTGCCAGCAGCCGTGGGCGATTCTACAATGAGCAGTTCTTC
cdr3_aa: CASSRGRFYNEQFF

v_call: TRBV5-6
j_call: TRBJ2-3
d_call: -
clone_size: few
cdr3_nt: TGTGCCAGCAGCCGAGATGCAGATACGCAGTATTTT
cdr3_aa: CASSRDADTQYF

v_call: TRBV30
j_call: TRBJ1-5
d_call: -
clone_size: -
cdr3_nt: TGTGCCGTAGGAGCGGGTCAGCCCCAGCATTTT
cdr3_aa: CAVGAGQPQHF

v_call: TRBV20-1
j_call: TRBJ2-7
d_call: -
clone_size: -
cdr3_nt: TGCAGTGGCCGCGGTTCTGGGGTCTCCTACGAGCAGTACTTC
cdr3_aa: CSGRGSGVSYEQYF

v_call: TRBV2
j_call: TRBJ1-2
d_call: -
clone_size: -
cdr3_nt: TGTGCCAGCAGTAAAGACAGTGGAAACTATGGCTACACCTTC
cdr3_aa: CASSKDSGNYGYTF

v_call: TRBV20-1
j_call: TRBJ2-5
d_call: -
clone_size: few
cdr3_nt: TGCAGTGCTAGAGTTAGAGGGGGGGCCCAAGAGACCCAGTACTTC
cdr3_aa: CSARVRGGAQETQYF

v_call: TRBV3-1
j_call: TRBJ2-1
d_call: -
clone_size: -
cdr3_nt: TGTGCCAGCAGAGGACTCCTAGGGGAATCCTACAATGAGCAGTTCTTC
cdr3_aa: CASRGLLGESYNEQFF

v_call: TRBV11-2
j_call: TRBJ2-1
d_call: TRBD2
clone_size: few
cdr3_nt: TGTGCCAGCAGCTTAGGAGCTAGCGGGAGCTTCTACAATGAGCAGTTCTTC
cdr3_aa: CASSLGASGSFYNEQFF

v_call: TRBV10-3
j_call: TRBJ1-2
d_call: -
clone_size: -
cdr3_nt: TGTGCCACGCAATACAGGGATAACTATGGCTACACCTTC
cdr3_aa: CATQYRDNYGYTF

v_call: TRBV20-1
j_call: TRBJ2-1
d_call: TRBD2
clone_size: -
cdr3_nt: TGCAGTGCTTGGACTAGCGGAGGTAATGAGCAGTTCTTC
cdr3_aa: CSAWTSGGNEQFF

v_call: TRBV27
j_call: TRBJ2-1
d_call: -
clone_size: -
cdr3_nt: TGTGCCGGCAGTTTTAGCAGGGAACATGAGCAGTTCTTC
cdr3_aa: CAGSFSREHEQFF

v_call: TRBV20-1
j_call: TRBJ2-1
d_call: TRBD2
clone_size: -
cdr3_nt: TGCAGTGCTAGAGATGGTCTAGCGGGGGGCCGGAGCTCCTACAATGAGCAGTTCTTC
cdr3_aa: CSARDGLAGGRSSYNEQFF